Below, 5 T cell receptor beta chains from the same sample are listed, as sequenced in a study of blood T cell repertoires in COVID-19. Repertoires were generated with immunoSEQ multiplex PCR, while TCRdb's copy carries only in-frame clones and drops some. The sample yields over 200,000 clones, around 89% seen once. Sequenced material: PBMCs or T cells enriched from blood (not recorded which). These receptors all stem from a man aged 35 to 55 who had recovered from COVID-19.

For the CDR3, the DNA is TGTGCCAGTAGTTCTTCGGCTAGCGGTCGTAAAGGGGAGACCCAGTACTTC. Translation: CASSSSASGRKGETQYF. V usage is TRBV19 and J usage is TRBJ2-5, with 7 bases that match TRBD2. This CDR3 spans 17 amino acids. Germline lookup yields CDR1 LNHDA and CDR2 SQIVND (reference sequence). With 5 bases clipped from V and 5 bases from J, the junction kept 17 bases outside the gene matches.

This sequence joins TRBV12-2 and TRBJ1-1; TRBD1, the D gene given by the table, was not confirmed from the DNA. TRBV12-2 is noted as a pseudogene. The CDR3 has 13 amino acids. The CDR3 here is CASRAGLHTEAFF. The CDR3 nucleotides read TGTGCAAGTCGCGCAGGGTTGCACACTGAAGCTTTCTTT.

V is TRBV28 and J is TRBJ1-2, with 7 bases fitting TRBD1. After removal of 6 bases from V and 7 bases from J, the junction contained 8 bases not matched to a gene. The CDR3 contains 13 residues. Looked up from germline, CDR1 is MDHEN and CDR2 is SYDVKM. The CDR3 region has the DNA TGTGCCAGCAGCCCCGCGACAGGGAGTGGCTACACCTTC. It yields the protein CASSPATGSGYTF.

In DNA form, the CDR3 reads TGTGCCAGCAGTAGTCTCGTGGGACATACGATCAATCAGCCCCAGCATTTT. This codes for CASSSLVGHTINQPQHF. The chain recombines TRBV27 with TRBJ1-5; D is perhaps TRBD1 (6 bases). V gave up 5 bases and J gave up 3 bases, with 20 bases separating them. CDR3 size: 17 residues. CDR1 and CDR2 from the germline V gene are MNHEY and SMNVEV (reference sequence).

The chain employs TRBV6-1 and TRBJ2-7, with 9 bases that match TRBD2. The length of the CDR3 is 17 residues. Germline lookup yields CDR1 MNHNS and CDR2 SASEGT. J lost 4 bases, V lost 4 bases, and 14 bases had no gene match. The CDR3 DNA is TGTGCCAGCAGTGCATTAGTGGCGGGACTAGCTAAATACGAGCAGTACTTC. It codes for CASSALVAGLAKYEQYF.